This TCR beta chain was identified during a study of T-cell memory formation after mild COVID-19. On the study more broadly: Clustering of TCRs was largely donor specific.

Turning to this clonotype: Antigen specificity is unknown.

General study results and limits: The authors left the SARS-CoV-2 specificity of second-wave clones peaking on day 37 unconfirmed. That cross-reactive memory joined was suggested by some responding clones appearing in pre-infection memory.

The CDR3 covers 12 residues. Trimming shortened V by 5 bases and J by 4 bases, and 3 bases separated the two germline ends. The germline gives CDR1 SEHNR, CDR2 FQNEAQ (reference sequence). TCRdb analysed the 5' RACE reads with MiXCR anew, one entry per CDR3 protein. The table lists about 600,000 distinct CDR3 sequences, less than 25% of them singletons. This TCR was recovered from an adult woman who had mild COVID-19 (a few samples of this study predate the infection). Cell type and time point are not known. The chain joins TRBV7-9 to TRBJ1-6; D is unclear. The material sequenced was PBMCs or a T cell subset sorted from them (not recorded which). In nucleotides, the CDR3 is TGTGCCAGCAGCATTTATAATTCACCCCTCCACTTT. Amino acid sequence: CASSIYNSPLHF.